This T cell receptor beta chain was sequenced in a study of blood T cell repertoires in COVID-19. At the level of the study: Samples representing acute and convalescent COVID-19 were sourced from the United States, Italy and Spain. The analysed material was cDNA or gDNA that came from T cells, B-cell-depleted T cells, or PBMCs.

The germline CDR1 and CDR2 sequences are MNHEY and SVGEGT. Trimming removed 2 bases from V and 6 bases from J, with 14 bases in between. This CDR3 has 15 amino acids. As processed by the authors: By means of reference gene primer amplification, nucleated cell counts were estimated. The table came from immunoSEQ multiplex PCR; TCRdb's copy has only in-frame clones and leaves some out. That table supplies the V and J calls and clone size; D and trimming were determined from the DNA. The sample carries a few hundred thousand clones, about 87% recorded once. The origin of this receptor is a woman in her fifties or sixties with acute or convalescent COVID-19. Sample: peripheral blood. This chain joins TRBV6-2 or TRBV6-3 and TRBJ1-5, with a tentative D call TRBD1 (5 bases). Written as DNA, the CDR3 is TGTGCCAGCAGTTACAAGGGGCGGTTCGGTCAGCCCCAGCATTTT. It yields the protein CASSYKGRFGQPQHF.